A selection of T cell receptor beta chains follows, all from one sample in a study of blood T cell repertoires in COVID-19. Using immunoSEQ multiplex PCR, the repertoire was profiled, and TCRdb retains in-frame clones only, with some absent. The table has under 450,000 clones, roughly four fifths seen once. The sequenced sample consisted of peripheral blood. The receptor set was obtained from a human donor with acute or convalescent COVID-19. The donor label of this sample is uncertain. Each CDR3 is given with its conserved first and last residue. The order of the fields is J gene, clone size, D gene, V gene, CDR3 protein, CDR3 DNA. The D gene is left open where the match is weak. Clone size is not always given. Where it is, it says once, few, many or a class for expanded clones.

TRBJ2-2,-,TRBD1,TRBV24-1,CATKGQGNTGELFF,TGTGCCACCAAGGGACAGGGTAATACCGGGGAGCTGTTTTTT
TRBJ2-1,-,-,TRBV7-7,CASSWEPGNEQFF,TGTGCCAGCAGCTGGGAGCCGGGAAATGAGCAGTTCTTC
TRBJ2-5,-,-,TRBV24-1,CATSDPSGLETQYF,TGTGCCACCAGTGACCCCTCCGGGTTAGAGACCCAGTACTTC
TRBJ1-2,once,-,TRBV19,CASSLPDRPSGYTF,TGTGCCAGTAGTCTCCCCGACAGGCCGTCTGGCTACACCTTC
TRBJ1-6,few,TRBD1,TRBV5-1,CASSKQGWDSPLHF,TGCGCCAGCAGCAAACAGGGGTGGGATTCACCCCTCCACTTT
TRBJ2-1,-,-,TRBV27,CASSYSGSPTEQFF,TGTGCCAGCAGTTATTCTGGGAGCCCCACAGAGCAGTTCTTC
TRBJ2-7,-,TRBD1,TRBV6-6,CASSSGTARLYF,TGTGCCAGCAGTTCCGGGACAGCTCGGCTTTACTTC
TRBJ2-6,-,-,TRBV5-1,CASSFGQSFSGANVLTF,TGCGCCAGCAGCTTCGGACAGTCTTTCTCTGGGGCCAACGTCCTGACTTTC
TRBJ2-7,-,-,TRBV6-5,CASTNGGAFGEQYF,TGTGCCAGCACTAACGGTGGGGCGTTTGGGGAGCAGTACTTC
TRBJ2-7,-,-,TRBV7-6,CASSLVPGARNHEQYF,TGTGCCAGCAGCTTAGTCCCAGGGGCTCGTAACCACGAGCAGTACTTC
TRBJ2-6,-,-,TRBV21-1,CASSELTGDPASGANVLTF,TGTGCCAGCAGCGAACTAACAGGGGACCCCGCCTCTGGGGCCAACGTCCTGACTTTC
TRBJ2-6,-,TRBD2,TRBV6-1,CASSVLRETSGANVLTF,TGTGCCAGCAGTGTCTTGCGGGAGACCTCTGGGGCCAACGTCCTGACTTTC
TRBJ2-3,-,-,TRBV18,CASSKHRLPTDTQYF,TGTGCCAGCTCAAAACACAGGCTTCCCACAGATACGCAGTATTTT
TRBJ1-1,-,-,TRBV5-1,CASSLGAVMNTEAFF,TGCGCCAGCAGCTTGGGGGCAGTTATGAACACTGAAGCTTTCTTT
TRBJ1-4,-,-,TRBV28,CASSTNRAYNEKLFF,TGTGCCAGCAGTACCAACAGGGCCTATAATGAAAAACTGTTTTTT
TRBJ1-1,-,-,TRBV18,CASSTGGMNTEAFF,TGTGCCAGCTCGACGGGGGGGATGAACACTGAAGCTTTCTTT
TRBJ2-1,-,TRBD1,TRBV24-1,CATSDRVSSYNEQFF,TGTGCCACCAGCGACAGGGTAAGCTCCTACAATGAGCAGTTCTTC
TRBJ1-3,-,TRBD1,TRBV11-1,CASSPGQVRGNTIYF,TGTGCCAGCAGCCCTGGACAGGTCCGCGGAAACACCATATATTTT
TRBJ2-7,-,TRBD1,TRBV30,CAWSAGTGRREQYF,TGTGCCTGGAGTGCTGGGACAGGGAGGCGGGAGCAGTACTTC
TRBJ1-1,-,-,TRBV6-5,CASIAGRFTEAFF,TGTGCCAGCATCGCCGGCAGGTTCACTGAAGCTTTCTTT
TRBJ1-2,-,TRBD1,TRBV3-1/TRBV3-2,CASSRGQTNYGYTF,TGTGCCAGCAGCCGGGGACAGACCAACTATGGCTACACCTTC
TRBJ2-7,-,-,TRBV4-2,CASSQDRLVYEQYF,TGTGCCAGCAGCCAAGACAGGCTGGTATACGAGCAGTACTTC
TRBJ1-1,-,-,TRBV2,CASTGTPYTEAFF,TGTGCCAGCACAGGGACACCTTACACTGAAGCTTTCTTT
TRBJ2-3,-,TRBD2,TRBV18,CASSWTAGRATDTQYF,TGTGCCAGTTCGTGGACCGCGGGGAGGGCCACAGATACGCAGTATTTT
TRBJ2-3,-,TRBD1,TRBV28,CASSSHATGITDTQYF,TGTGCCAGCAGTTCCCACGCGACAGGGATCACAGATACGCAGTATTTT
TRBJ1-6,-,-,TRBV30,CAWGQQSYNSPLHF,TGTGCCTGGGGTCAACAATCCTATAATTCACCCCTCCACTTT
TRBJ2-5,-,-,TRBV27,CASTGASGTQYF,TGTGCCAGCACCGGAGCAAGCGGGACCCAGTACTTC
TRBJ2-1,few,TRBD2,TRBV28,CASSGSGGAFF,TGTGCCAGCAGCGGTAGCGGGGGGGCGTTCTTC
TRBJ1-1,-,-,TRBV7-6,CASSLDGTLNTEAFF,TGTGCCAGCAGCTTAGATGGGACATTGAACACTGAAGCTTTCTTT
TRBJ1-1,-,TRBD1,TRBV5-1,CASSLSGGAINTEAFF,TGCGCCAGCAGCTTGTCAGGGGGCGCCATAAACACTGAAGCTTTCTTT
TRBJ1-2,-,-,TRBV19,CASNFGGTLFYGYTF,TGTGCCAGTAATTTCGGTGGGACATTATTTTATGGCTACACCTTC
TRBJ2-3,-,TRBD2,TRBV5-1,CASSTVPGLNVDTQYF,TGCGCCAGCAGCACTGTACCGGGACTAAATGTAGATACGCAGTATTTT
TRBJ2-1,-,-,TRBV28,CASIFRGANEQFF,TGTGCCAGCATCTTTCGGGGGGCCAATGAGCAGTTCTTC
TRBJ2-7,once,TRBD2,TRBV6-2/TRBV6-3,CASSYGRLAGAAYEQYF,TGTGCCAGCAGTTACGGGAGACTAGCGGGGGCTGCCTACGAGCAGTACTTC
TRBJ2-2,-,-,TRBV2,CASSAVRNTGELFF,TGTGCCAGCTCGGCGGTCAGGAACACCGGGGAGCTGTTTTTT
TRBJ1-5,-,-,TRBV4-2,CASSPSLYSNQPQHF,TGTGCCAGCAGCCCCTCTCTGTATAGCAATCAGCCCCAGCATTTT
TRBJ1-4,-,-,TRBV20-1,CSAGGEKLFF,TGCAGTGCGGGGGGTGAAAAACTGTTTTTT
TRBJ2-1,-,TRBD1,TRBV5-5,CASSGRTGAYEQFF,TGTGCCAGCAGCGGACGGACAGGGGCGTATGAGCAGTTCTTC
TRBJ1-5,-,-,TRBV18,CASSPFRDNNQPQHF,TGTGCCAGCTCACCGTTCCGGGACAACAATCAGCCCCAGCATTTT